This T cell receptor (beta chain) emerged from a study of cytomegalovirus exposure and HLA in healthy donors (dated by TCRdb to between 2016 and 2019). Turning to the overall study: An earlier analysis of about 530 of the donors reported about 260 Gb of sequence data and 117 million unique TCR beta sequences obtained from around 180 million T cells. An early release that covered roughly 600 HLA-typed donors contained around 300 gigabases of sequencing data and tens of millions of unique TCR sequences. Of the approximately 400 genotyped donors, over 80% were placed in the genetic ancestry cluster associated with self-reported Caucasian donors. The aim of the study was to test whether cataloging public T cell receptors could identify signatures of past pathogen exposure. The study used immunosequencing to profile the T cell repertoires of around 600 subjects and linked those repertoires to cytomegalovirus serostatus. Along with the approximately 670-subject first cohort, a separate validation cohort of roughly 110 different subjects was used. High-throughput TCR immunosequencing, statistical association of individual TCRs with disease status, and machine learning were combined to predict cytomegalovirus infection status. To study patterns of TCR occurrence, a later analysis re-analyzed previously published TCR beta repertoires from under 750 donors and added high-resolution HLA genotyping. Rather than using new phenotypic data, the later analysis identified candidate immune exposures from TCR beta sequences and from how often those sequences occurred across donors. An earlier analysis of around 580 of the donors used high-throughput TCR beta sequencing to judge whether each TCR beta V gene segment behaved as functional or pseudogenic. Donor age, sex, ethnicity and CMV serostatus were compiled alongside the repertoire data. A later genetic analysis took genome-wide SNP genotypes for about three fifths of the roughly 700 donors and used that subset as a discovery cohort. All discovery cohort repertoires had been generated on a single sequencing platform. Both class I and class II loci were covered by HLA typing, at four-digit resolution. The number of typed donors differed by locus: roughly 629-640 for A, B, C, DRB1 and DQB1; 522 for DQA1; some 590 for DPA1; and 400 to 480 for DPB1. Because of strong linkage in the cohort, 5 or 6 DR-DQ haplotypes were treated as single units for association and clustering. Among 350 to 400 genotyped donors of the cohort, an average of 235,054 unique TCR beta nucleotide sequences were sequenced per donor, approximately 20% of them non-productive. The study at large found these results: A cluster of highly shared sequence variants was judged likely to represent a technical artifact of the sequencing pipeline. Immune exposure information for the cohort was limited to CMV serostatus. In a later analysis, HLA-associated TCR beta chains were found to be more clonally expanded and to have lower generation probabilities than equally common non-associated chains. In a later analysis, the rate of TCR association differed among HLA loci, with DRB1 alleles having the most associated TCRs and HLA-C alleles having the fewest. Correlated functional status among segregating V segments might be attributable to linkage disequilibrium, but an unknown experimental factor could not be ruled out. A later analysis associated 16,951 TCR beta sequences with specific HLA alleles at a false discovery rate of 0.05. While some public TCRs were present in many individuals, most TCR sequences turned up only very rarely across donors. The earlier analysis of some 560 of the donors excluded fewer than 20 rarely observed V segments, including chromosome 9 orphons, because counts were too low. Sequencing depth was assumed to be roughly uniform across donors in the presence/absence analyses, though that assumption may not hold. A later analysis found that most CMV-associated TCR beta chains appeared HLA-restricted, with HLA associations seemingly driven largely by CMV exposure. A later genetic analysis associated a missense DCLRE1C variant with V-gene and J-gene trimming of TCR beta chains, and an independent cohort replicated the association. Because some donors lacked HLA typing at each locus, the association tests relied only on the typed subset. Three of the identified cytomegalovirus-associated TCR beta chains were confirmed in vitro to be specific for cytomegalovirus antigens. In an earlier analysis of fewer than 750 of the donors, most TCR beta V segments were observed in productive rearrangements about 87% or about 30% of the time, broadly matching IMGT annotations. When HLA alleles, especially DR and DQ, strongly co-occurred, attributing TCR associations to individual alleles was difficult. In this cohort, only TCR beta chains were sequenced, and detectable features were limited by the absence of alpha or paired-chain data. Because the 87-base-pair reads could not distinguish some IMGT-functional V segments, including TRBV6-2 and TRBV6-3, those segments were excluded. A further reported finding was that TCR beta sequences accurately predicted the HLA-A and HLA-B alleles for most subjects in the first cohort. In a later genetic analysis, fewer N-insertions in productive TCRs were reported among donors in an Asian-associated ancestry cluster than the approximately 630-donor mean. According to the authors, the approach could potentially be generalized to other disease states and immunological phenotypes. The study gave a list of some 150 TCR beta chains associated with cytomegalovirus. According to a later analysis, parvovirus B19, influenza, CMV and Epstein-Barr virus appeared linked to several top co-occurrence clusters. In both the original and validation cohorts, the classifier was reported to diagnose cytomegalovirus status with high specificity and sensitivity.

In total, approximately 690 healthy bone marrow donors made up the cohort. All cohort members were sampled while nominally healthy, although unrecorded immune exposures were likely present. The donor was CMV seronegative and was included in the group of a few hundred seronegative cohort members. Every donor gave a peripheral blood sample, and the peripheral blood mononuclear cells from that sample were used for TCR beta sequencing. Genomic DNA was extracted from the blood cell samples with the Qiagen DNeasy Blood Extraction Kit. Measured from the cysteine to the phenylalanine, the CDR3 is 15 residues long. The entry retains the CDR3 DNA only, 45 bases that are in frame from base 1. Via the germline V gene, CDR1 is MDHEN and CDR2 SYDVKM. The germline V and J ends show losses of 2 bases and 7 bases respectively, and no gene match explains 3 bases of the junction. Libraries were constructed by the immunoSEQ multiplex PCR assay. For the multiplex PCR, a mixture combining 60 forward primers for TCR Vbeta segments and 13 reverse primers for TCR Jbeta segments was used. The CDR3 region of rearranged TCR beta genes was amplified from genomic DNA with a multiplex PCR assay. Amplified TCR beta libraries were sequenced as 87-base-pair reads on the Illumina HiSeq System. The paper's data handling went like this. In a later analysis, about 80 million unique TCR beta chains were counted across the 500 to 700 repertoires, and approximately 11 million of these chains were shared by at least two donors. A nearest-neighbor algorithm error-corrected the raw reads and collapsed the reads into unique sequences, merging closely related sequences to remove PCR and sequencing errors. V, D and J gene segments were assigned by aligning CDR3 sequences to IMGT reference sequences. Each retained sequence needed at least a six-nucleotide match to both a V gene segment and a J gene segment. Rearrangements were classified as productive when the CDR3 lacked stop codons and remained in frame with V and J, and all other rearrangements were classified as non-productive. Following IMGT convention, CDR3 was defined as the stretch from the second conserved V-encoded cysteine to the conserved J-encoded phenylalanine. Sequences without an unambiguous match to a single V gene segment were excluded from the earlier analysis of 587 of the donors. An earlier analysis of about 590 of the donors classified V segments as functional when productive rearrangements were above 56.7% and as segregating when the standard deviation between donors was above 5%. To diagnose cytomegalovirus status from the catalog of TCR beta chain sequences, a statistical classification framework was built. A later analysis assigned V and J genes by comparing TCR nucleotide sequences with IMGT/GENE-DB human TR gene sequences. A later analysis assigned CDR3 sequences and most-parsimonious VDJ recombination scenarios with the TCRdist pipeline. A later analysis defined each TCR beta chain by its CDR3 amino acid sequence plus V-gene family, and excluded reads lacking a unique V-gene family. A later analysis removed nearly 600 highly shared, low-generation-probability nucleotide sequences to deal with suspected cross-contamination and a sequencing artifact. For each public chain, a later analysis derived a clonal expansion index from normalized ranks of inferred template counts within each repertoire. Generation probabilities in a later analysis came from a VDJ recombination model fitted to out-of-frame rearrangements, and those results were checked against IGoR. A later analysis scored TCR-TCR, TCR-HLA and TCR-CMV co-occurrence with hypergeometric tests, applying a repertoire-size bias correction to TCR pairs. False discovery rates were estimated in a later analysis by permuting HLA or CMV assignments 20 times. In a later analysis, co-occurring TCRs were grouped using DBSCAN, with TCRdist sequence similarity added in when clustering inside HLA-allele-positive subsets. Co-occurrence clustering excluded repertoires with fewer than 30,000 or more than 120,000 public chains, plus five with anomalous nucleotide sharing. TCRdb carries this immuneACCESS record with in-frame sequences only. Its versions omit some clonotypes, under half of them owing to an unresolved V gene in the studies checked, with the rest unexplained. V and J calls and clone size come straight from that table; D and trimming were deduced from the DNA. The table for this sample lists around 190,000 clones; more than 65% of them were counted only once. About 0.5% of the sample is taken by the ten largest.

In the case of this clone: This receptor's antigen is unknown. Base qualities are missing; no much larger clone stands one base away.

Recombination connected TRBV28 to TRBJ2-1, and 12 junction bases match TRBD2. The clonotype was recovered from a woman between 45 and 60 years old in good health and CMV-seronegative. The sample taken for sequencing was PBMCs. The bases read TGTGCCAGCAGTTTACCTAGCGGGGGGGTAAATGAGCAGTTCTTC. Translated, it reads CASSLPSGGVNEQFF.